Presented here are 28 T cell receptor beta chains from one specimen sequenced in a study of T cell repertoires in cytomegalovirus infection. A single record per CDR3 protein comes from TCRdb applying MiXCR to the reads. Among roughly 230,000 distinct CDR3 sequences listed, approximately 15% were seen once. Sequencing used CD8+ T cells from PBMCs. These receptors originate from a human donor in good health (CMV status not recorded). Some clones in this sample may be carry-over from other donors' samples.

The rearrangement joins TRBV15 to TRBJ2-7; 10 nucleotides align to TRBD2. This CDR3 comprises 14 residues. Germline V gene sequence: CDR1 LNHNV, CDR2 YYDKDF (reference sequence). V shed 4 bases, J shed 2 bases, and the junction held 2 bases outside the gene matches. The CDR3 is CATSIAGGPYEQYF. The CDR3, as DNA: TGTGCCACCAGCATAGCGGGGGGCCCCTACGAGCAGTACTTC.

V is TRBV20-1 and J is TRBJ2-1; D unresolved. V was shortened by 3 bases and J by 7 bases, with 16 bases between the two germline ends. Germline lookup yields CDR1 DFQATT and CDR2 SNEGSKA (reference sequence). The CDR3 totals 14 residues. CDR3 region: CSARSLHRVNEQFF. As DNA, the CDR3 is TGCAGTGCTAGGAGCCTCCACCGGGTGAATGAGCAGTTCTTC.

This clonotype was observed a few times. The gene calls are TRBV7-6 and TRBJ1-1; 9 bases match TRBD1. Germline trimming cut 5 bases from V and 6 bases from J; bases unmatched to any gene: 4. The CDR3 length is 13 residues. Germline assignment: CDR1 SGHVS and CDR2 FNYEAQ. The DNA of the CDR3 is TGTGCCAGCAGCGCCGGGACAGGGTCTGAAGCTTTCTTT. It translates to CASSAGTGSEAFF.

This clonotype turned up a few times. The chain combines TRBV6-2 or TRBV6-3 with TRBJ2-7; a weak D match, TRBD2 (6 bases). Trimming removed 0 bases at V and 1 base at J, with 10 bases between. The CDR3 has 15 residues. The germline CDR1 and CDR2 sequences are MNHEY and SVGEGT. The CDR3 DNA reads TGTGCCAGCAGTTACTCCCTAGCGCGGTCCTACGAGCAGTACTTC. Translation: CASSYSLARSYEQYF.

The V gene is TRBV7-4, the J gene TRBJ2-1; maybe TRBD2 (7 bases). From germline, CDR1 is SGHVT and CDR2 SQSDAQ. The CDR3 totals 16 residues. Deletions cut 4 bases from V and 2 bases from J, with 15 bases between. The CDR3 DNA follows: TGTGCCAGCAGCTCCGGGGGCGGGACTACCTACAATGAGCAGTTCTTC. Protein: CASSSGGGTTYNEQFF.

This clonotype was counted between two and nine times. The V call is TRBV20-1, the J call TRBJ2-5; a weak D match, TRBD1 (6 bases). Germline V CDR1 and CDR2: DFQATT, SNEGSKA (reference sequence). The CDR3 extends over 16 amino acids. Trimming removed 1 base from V and 4 bases from J, with 19 bases in between. CDR3 in DNA: TGCAGTGCTAGAGCCCTTTACGGACAGTGGGGAGAGACCCAGTACTTC. As protein: CSARALYGQWGETQYF.

The V and J genes are TRBV3-1 and TRBJ1-1, with a weak D call TRBD1 (6 bases). Trimming stripped 5 bases from V and 5 bases from J, with 12 bases between. Germline V lookup: CDR1 LGHDT, CDR2 YNNKEL (reference sequence). The CDR3 covers 13 residues. The CDR3 DNA sequence: TGTGCCAGCAGCTCACGGAGGGGGACTGAAGCTTTCTTT. Translated, it gives CASSSRRGTEAFF.

In this sample, this clonotype turned up a few times. The chain combines TRBV20-1 with TRBJ2-5, with 14 bases lining up with TRBD2. Germline CDR1 DFQATT, CDR2 SNEGSKA (reference sequence). Trimming removed 5 bases from V and 4 bases from J; junction bases left unmatched: 9. CDR3 length equals 16 residues. The CDR3 loop is CSAARGTSGGRETQYF. In DNA, the CDR3 is TGCAGTGCTGCTCGTGGGACTAGCGGGGGCCGAGAGACCCAGTACTTC.

Ten or more counts support this clonotype. J is TRBJ2-5 and V is TRBV12-3 or TRBV12-4; 11 bases match TRBD2. Trimming at V came to 5 bases and at J to 5 bases, leaving 16 bases not matched to a gene. The CDR3 loop spans 18 amino acids. CDR3 bases: TGTGCCAGCAGTCTCCCCCTCTTTCTAGCGGGGGGTTATGAGACCCAGTACTTC. This gives the protein CASSLPLFLAGGYETQYF.

The rearrangement uses TRBV29-1 and TRBJ2-5; 8 nucleotides match TRBD1. Germline V gene data show CDR1 as SQVTM and CDR2 as ANQGSEA. The trim removed 0 bases at V and 0 bases at J, leaving 6 bases unmatched. CDR3 length: 16 residues. The CDR3 loop reads CSVEDRGQAYQETQYF. CDR3 bases: TGCAGCGTTGAAGATCGGGGACAGGCGTACCAAGAGACCCAGTACTTC. The entire variable domain, with the rest obtained from reference TRBV29-1 and TRBJ2-5, is as follows: SAVISQKPSRDICQRGTSLTIQCQVDSQVTMMFWYRQQPGQSLTLIATANQGSEATYESGFVIDKFPISRPNLTFSTLTVSNMSPEDSSIYLCSVEDRGQAYQETQYFGPGTRLLVL.

This clonotype occurred a few times. The chain carries TRBV7-6 and TRBJ2-7; D not certain. Trimming cost V 1 base and J 10 bases, with 8 bases left between them. The CDR3 is made up of 11 amino acids. Germline V gene lookup returns CDR1 SGHVS and CDR2 FNYEAQ. CDR3 sequence reads: CASSLGTRQYF. CDR3 bases: TGTGCCAGCAGCTTAGGGACGAGACAGTACTTC.

The chain recombines TRBV29-1 with TRBJ1-2; 8 nucleotides agree with TRBD1. The length of the CDR3 is 13 residues. Per the germline V gene, CDR1 is SQVTM and CDR2 is ANQGSEA. V dropped 0 bases and J dropped 8; count of bases not matched to a gene: 5. This chain's CDR3 is CSVEDPDRAGYTF. The CDR3 DNA reads as TGCAGCGTTGAAGATCCGGACAGGGCCGGCTACACCTTC.

The chain recombines TRBV2 with TRBJ2-5; possibly TRBD1 for D (5 bases). V was clipped by 8 bases and J by 9 bases, with 22 bases between them. Germline V gene sequence: CDR1 SNHLY, CDR2 FYNNEI. This CDR3 comprises 14 residues. The CDR3 loop is CASDQYETTVAQYF. CDR3 nucleotide sequence: TGTGCCAGCGACCAGTACGAGACGACAGTGGCCCAGTACTTC.

The table lists this clonotype with a few counts. V and J are TRBV11-2 and TRBJ2-3; D uncertain. The ends were cut back, 3 bases at V and 0 bases at J, with 19 bases in the middle. The CDR3 has 18 amino acids. Germline V gene sequence: CDR1 SGHAT, CDR2 FQNNGV. In nucleotides, the CDR3 is TGTGCCAGCAGCTTGAGCCAGGATACCTTTTCTAGCACAGATACGCAGTATTTT. It specifies CASSLSQDTFSSTDTQYF.

This clonotype was detected many times. The chain carries TRBV2 and TRBJ2-7; 9 positions match TRBD1. Germline lookup yields CDR1 SNHLY and CDR2 FYNNEI. The junction had 7 bases not matched to a gene; V was cut back by 3 bases and J by 4 bases. The CDR3 is 15 residues long. The DNA for the CDR3 is TGTGCCAGCAGTGACGCTCCGGGACAGGGATACGAGCAGTACTTC. This encodes CASSDAPGQGYEQYF.

The sample holds one count of this clonotype. This may stem from a read error, because a much larger clone lies one nucleotide away. J is TRBJ2-7 and V is TRBV7-8; TRBD1 aligns across 8 bases. Germline-derived CDR1 and CDR2 are SGHVS and FQNEAQ. The CDR3 consists of 15 residues. This CDR3 reads CASSFRTGPAYEQHF. In nucleotides, the CDR3 is TGTGCCAGCAGCTTTAGGACAGGGCCAGCCTACGAGCAGCACTTC.

This clonotype was seen repeatedly, ten times or more. The gene calls are TRBV6-6 and TRBJ1-4; 9 bases are shared with TRBD1. Per germline, CDR1 MNHNY and CDR2 SVGAGI (reference sequence). This CDR3 is 16 amino acids long. Germline trimming cut 0 bases from V and 8 bases from J; bases unmatched to any gene: 7. CDR3 loop: CASSYSIGTGMEKLFF. The CDR3, as DNA: TGTGCCAGCAGTTACTCGATCGGGACAGGGATGGAAAAACTGTTTTTT.

This clonotype was detected many times. The rearrangement joins TRBV7-3 to TRBJ2-1; 7 nucleotides align to TRBD2. The CDR3 spans 15 residues. CDR1 is SGHTA, CDR2 FQGTGA, per germline. Germline trimming cut 4 bases from V and 0 bases from J; bases unmatched to any gene: 3. The CDR3 nucleotides read TGTGCCAGCAGCTCAGCGGGGAGCTCCTACAATGAGCAGTTCTTC. Translation gives CASSSAGSSYNEQFF.

This clonotype came up many times. The V call is TRBV7-8, the J call TRBJ1-2; D gene uncertain. The CDR3 contains 15 residues. Trimming removed 0 bases at V and 2 bases at J, with 10 bases between. CDR1 and CDR2 from the germline V gene are SGHVS and FQNEAQ. The chain's CDR3 is CASSLAGSGNYGYTF. Here the CDR3 DNA reads TGTGCCAGCAGCTTAGCGGGGAGTGGGAACTATGGCTACACCTTC.

This chain joins TRBV20-1 and TRBJ2-7; 8 positions agree with TRBD2. V lost 1 base and J lost 2; bases outside the gene matches: 4. This CDR3 has 14 amino acids. Germline V gene sequence: CDR1 DFQATT, CDR2 SNEGSKA (reference sequence). The CDR3 protein is CSARVAGPPYEQYF. In DNA, the CDR3 is TGCAGTGCTAGAGTAGCGGGGCCCCCCTACGAGCAGTACTTC.

This clonotype turned up a few times. The chain uses TRBV28 and TRBJ1-2, with D perhaps TRBD1 (5 bases). V lost 6 bases and J lost 10, with 18 bases in between. Germline CDR1 and CDR2: MDHEN and SYDVKM. The CDR3 length is 13 residues. CDR3 protein: CASSPRWGWDYTF. The CDR3 DNA reads TGTGCCAGCAGCCCTCGATGGGGGTGGGACTACACCTTC.

As for this clonotype: This clone may be a read error of a much larger clone one base away. The chain uses TRBV11-2 and TRBJ2-7; 7 bases line up with TRBD1. J was trimmed by 2 bases and V by 4 bases; bases with no gene match: 2. Germline V gene data show CDR1 as SGHAT and CDR2 as FQNNGV. This CDR3 has 13 amino acids. This chain's CDR3 is CASSYDRAYEQYF. Written as DNA, the CDR3 is TGTGCCAGCAGCTACGACAGGGCCTACGAGCAGTACTTC.

This chain connects TRBV19 to TRBJ1-1; D is perhaps TRBD1 (6 bases). The germline V gene encodes CDR1 LNHDA and CDR2 SQIVND (reference sequence). The CDR3 is made up of 16 amino acids. V gave up 4 bases and J gave up 5 bases, with 20 bases separating them. The CDR3 nucleotides are TGTGCCAGTAGTAGACGGACAGATGGGGTAAAGACTGAAGCTTTCTTT. Translating gives CASSRRTDGVKTEAFF.

This clonotype showed up just a few times. The chain recombines TRBV2 with TRBJ1-4; weak D call: TRBD1 (5 bases). CDR1 and CDR2 from the germline V gene are SNHLY and FYNNEI. The CDR3 length is 16 residues. With 8 bases removed from V and 6 bases from J, the gap between germline ends came to 22 bases. In DNA form, the CDR3 reads TGTGCCAGCCTCGCGGCTAGGGGAATATTTGATGAAAAACTGTTTTTT. It translates to CASLAARGIFDEKLFF.

The CDR3 sequence is CASSFPGDRFNEKLFF. The CDR3 DNA follows: TGTGCCAGCAGTTTCCCCGGGGACAGGTTTAATGAAAAACTGTTTTTT. The chain is built from TRBV28 and TRBJ1-4; 8 bases are a match to TRBD1. The trim removed 3 bases at V and 4 bases at J, leaving 7 bases unmatched. Germline assignment: CDR1 MDHEN and CDR2 SYDVKM. The CDR3 covers 16 residues.

This clonotype was seen at least ten times. The gene calls are TRBV7-8 and TRBJ1-5, with D possibly matching TRBD1 (6 bases). CDR3 length: 18 residues. Trimming left V 1 base short and J 0 bases short, with 16 bases between. Germline loops: CDR1 SGHVS, CDR2 FQNEAQ. CDR3 sequence reads: CASSLVRQEEYSNQPQHF. In nucleotides, the CDR3 is TGTGCCAGCAGCTTAGTTCGACAGGAAGAGTATAGCAATCAGCCCCAGCATTTT.

The rearrangement joins TRBV4-1 to TRBJ2-1, with D unresolved. The CDR3 sequence is 15 residues long. Trimming took off 0 bases at V and 6 bases at J, with 12 bases between the two ends. CDR1 is MGHRA and CDR2 is YSYEKL in the germline V gene. CDR3 loop: CASSQEAGNRNEQFF. The CDR3 DNA follows: TGCGCCAGCAGCCAAGAAGCAGGAAATCGCAATGAGCAGTTCTTC.

A word on this clonotype: A read error may explain this, as a much larger clone is one base away. V gene TRBV7-2 combines with J gene TRBJ2-7, with 10 positions matching TRBD1. Germline CDR1 SGHTA, CDR2 FQGNSA. This CDR3 comprises 14 residues. V was pared by 4 bases and J by 6 bases, with 6 bases of the junction left unmatched. The CDR3 nucleotides read TGTGCCAGCAGCTGTTCGGGACAGGGGATCGAGCAGTACTTC. Residues: CASSCSGQGIEQYF.